The 20 T cell receptor beta chains in this list originate from one sample, sequenced in a study of blood T cell repertoires in COVID-19 (dated by TCRdb to the early 2020s). The library came from the immunoSEQ multiplex PCR assay. TCRdb obtained this table from immuneACCESS and retained in-frame rearrangements with V and J assigned. These tables miss some clones; where compared with another copy, unresolved V genes account for less than half of the shortfall, and the remainder is unexplained. This sample has around 150,000 clones in its table, and around 87% of those were observed once. Around a tenth of the sample is held by the ten biggest clonotypes. The sequenced material came from peripheral blood. These receptors were collected from a woman between 65 and 79 years old with COVID-19, enrolled during active disease.

The CDR3 sequence: CSARSGSPLHF. As DNA, the CDR3 is TGCAGTGCTAGGTCGGGATCACCCCTCCACTTT. The V gene is TRBV20-1, the J gene TRBJ1-6; D gene ambiguous. Trimming removed 3 bases at V and 10 bases at J, with 7 bases between. Germline V gene sequence: CDR1 DFQATT, CDR2 SNEGSKA (reference sequence). The length of the CDR3 is 11 residues.

The CDR3 nucleotides read TGCGCCAGCAGCATAGGGGATTATAGCAATCAGCCCCAGCATTTT. It is translated as CASSIGDYSNQPQHF. This chain links TRBV5-1 with TRBJ1-5, with TRBD1 as a possible D gene (5 bases). Trimming removed 4 bases from V and 0 bases from J, with 11 bases in between. The CDR3 totals 15 residues. Germline loops: CDR1 SGHRS, CDR2 YFSETQ.

V usage is TRBV2 and J usage is TRBJ2-1; 7 nucleotides align to TRBD2. The V gene end was trimmed by 0 bases and the J gene end by 12 bases; junction bases not matched to a gene: 20. The germline gives CDR1 SNHLY, CDR2 FYNNEI. CDR3 length: 18 residues. The CDR3 nucleotides read TGTGCCAGCAGTGAAGCGGAAGGGTCGTGGACTAGAAGGGCCGTGCAGTTCTTC. Protein: CASSEAEGSWTRRAVQFF.

V gene TRBV5-5 combines with J gene TRBJ2-6; tentative D call: TRBD1 (6 bases). The length of the CDR3 is 15 residues. V was cut by 3 bases and J by 4 bases, with 11 bases left in between. CDR1 is SGHKS and CDR2 is YYEKEE in the germline V gene (reference sequence). CDR3: CASSSKGDGANVLTF. As DNA, the CDR3 is TGTGCCAGCAGCTCTAAGGGGGACGGGGCCAACGTCCTGACTTTC.

The V call is TRBV7-9, the J call TRBJ2-7, with TRBD1 identical over 7 bases. The CDR3 is 13 amino acids. Germline lookup yields CDR1 SEHNR and CDR2 FQNEAQ (reference sequence). V dropped 1 base and J dropped 7; count of bases not matched to a gene: 4. The DNA of the CDR3 is TGTGCCAGCAGCTTAGGCCAACAGGGGGAGCAGTACTTC. Amino acids: CASSLGQQGEQYF.

This clone has a single count. The chain is built from TRBV10-3 and TRBJ2-7, with 9 bases matching TRBD1. This CDR3 region has 16 residues. Germline CDR1 is ENHRY and CDR2 is SYGVKD. V lost 6 bases, J lost 3 bases, and 12 bases stayed unmatched. CDR3 in amino acids: CAISRDRDTIGYEQYF. CDR3 in DNA: TGTGCCATCAGCCGGGACAGGGATACGATCGGCTACGAGCAGTACTTC.

The table lists this clone with a count of one. V usage is TRBV5-1 and J usage is TRBJ2-7; 8 nucleotides agree with TRBD2. Germline assignment: CDR1 SGHRS and CDR2 YFSETQ. CDR3 length equals 14 residues. V was clipped by 4 bases and J by 6 bases; unmatched bases: 9. The CDR3 bases are TGCGCCAGCAGCGTGGGCCCGGGGGGGATCGAGCAGTACTTC. Its protein is CASSVGPGGIEQYF.

The rearrangement joins TRBV30 to TRBJ1-2, with unresolved D. V was clipped by 4 bases and J by 8 bases, with 20 bases between them. This CDR3 is 14 amino acids long. Germline V gene sequence: CDR1 GTSNPN, CDR2 SVGIG (reference sequence). CDR3 sequence: CAWTIGSLGGGYTF. CDR3 DNA sequence: TGTGCCTGGACCATCGGATCCTTGGGAGGCGGCTACACCTTC. The whole variable domain, remainder taken from reference TRBV30 and TRBJ1-2, is SQTIHQWPATLVQPVGSPLSLECTVEGTSNPNLYWYRQAAGRGLQLLFYSVGIGQISSEVPQNLSASRPQDRQFILSSKKLLLSDSGFYLCAWTIGSLGGGYTFGSGTRLTVV.

The chain joins TRBV5-1 to TRBJ2-1; no clear D. This CDR3 has 13 amino acids. V gave up 2 bases and J gave up 5 bases, with 8 bases separating them. The germline CDR1 and CDR2 sequences are SGHRS and YFSETQ. CDR3 DNA sequence: TGCGCCAGCAGCTTCACTGCTAACAATGAGCAGTTCTTC. Residues: CASSFTANNEQFF.

The gene calls are TRBV2 and TRBJ2-3; 8 bases match TRBD1. CDR1 and CDR2 (germline): SNHLY, FYNNEI. This CDR3 is built from 15 residues. Trimming cost V 5 bases and J 5 bases; bases outside gene matches: 9. The CDR3 region has the DNA TGTGCCAGCAGTTGGCAGGGGGCGCATCAAGATACGCAGTATTTT. Translated: CASSWQGAHQDTQYF.

CDR3: CASRGSAGLMTFF. The CDR3 nucleotides are TGTGCCAGCAGAGGTTCCGCGGGGCTTATGACTTTCTTT. V gene TRBV27 combines with J gene TRBJ1-1, with a tentative D call TRBD1 (5 bases). CDR3 length: 13 residues. From germline, CDR1 is MNHEY and CDR2 SMNVEV (reference sequence). The ends were cut back, 6 bases at V and 12 bases at J, with 20 bases in the middle.

The CDR3 DNA follows: TGTGCCATCAGTGAAGGGGGACTAGGGGGACGGGAGACCCAGTACTTC. This sequence encodes CAISEGGLGGRETQYF. The chain uses TRBV10-3 and TRBJ2-5, with 8 bases identical to TRBD2. CDR1 and CDR2 from the germline V gene are ENHRY and SYGVKD. This CDR3 is 16 amino acids long. The V gene end was trimmed by 3 bases and the J gene end by 5 bases; junction bases not matched to a gene: 11.

CDR3 region: CASSLGGSPDTQYF. The CDR3 DNA follows: TGTGCCAGCAGCTTAGGCGGGTCCCCAGATACGCAGTATTTT. V and J are TRBV7-8 and TRBJ2-3; a weak D match, TRBD2 (5 bases). V lost 1 base and J lost 4, with 9 bases in between. Per the germline V gene, CDR1 is SGHVS and CDR2 is FQNEAQ. The CDR3 contains 14 residues.

The chain joins TRBV2 to TRBJ1-5, with D possibly being TRBD1 (6 bases). Trimming pared 6 bases from V and 3 bases from J, leaving 15 bases between. Per the germline V gene, CDR1 is SNHLY and CDR2 is FYNNEI. This CDR3 region has 15 residues. This chain's CDR3 is CASRNRETLNQPQHF. CDR3 DNA sequence: TGTGCCAGCAGAAACAGGGAAACACTCAATCAGCCCCAGCATTTT. The complete variable domain, with remaining parts taken from reference TRBV2 and TRBJ1-5, reads EPEVTQTPSHQVTQMGQEVILRCVPISNHLYFYWYRQILGQKVEFLVSFYNNEISEKSEIFDDQFSVERPDGSNFTLKIRSTKLEDSAMYFCASRNRETLNQPQHFGDGTRLSIL.

The rearrangement links TRBV4-2 to TRBJ1-1; D not resolved. This CDR3 has 16 amino acids. Per the germline V gene, CDR1 is LGHNA and CDR2 is YNFKEQ. V lost 5 bases and J lost 4, with 20 bases in between. In DNA form, the CDR3 reads TGTGCCAGCAGCAGTAGACGGGGTAGTTGGGGCACTGAAGCTTTCTTT. It encodes CASSSRRGSWGTEAFF.

The CDR3 DNA sequence: TGCAGCGTTCCCCCCCGGGGGGGAAACTATGGCTACACCTTC. This gives the protein CSVPPRGGNYGYTF. The J gene is TRBJ1-2, the V gene TRBV29-1; D might be TRBD1 (5 bases). Trimming pared 5 bases from V and 2 bases from J, leaving 15 bases between. Germline assignment: CDR1 SQVTM and CDR2 ANQGSEA. The CDR3 sequence is 14 residues long.

This chain connects TRBV5-1 to TRBJ1-2; tentative D call: TRBD1 (6 bases). This CDR3 comprises 14 residues. V was pared by 3 bases and J by 4 bases, with 13 bases between. CDR1 and CDR2 from the germline V gene are SGHRS and YFSETQ. The CDR3 is CASSSLDRPYGYTF. The CDR3 DNA is TGCGCCAGCAGCTCCCTCGACAGGCCCTATGGCTACACCTTC.

V usage is TRBV5-1 and J usage is TRBJ2-3; TRBD1 matches 7 bases. J was trimmed by 3 bases and V by 4 bases; bases with no gene match: 5. CDR3 length: 14 amino acids. Germline V gives CDR1 SGHRS, CDR2 YFSETQ. The CDR3 DNA reads as TGCGCCAGCAGCACCGGGACAGAAACAGATACGCAGTATTTT. Translation gives CASSTGTETDTQYF.

This chain connects TRBV28 to TRBJ1-2; 7 bases match TRBD1. The V segment lost 6 bases and the J segment 8 bases; nucleotides outside the gene matches: 9. Germline lookup yields CDR1 MDHEN and CDR2 SYDVKM. The CDR3 loop spans 13 amino acids. The CDR3 here is CASRPGQVEGYTF. The CDR3 DNA reads as TGTGCCAGCAGACCAGGACAGGTTGAGGGCTACACCTTC.

The chain links TRBV5-1 to TRBJ2-1; D not resolved. CDR1 and CDR2 from the germline V gene are SGHRS and YFSETQ. V lost 0 bases and J 1 base, leaving 8 bases between the germline ends. The length of the CDR3 is 15 residues. The CDR3 region is CASSLVSESYNEQFF. In DNA form, the CDR3 reads TGCGCCAGCAGCTTGGTTAGTGAATCCTACAATGAGCAGTTCTTC. Full variable domain (missing parts from reference TRBV5-1 and TRBJ2-1): KAGVTQTPRYLIKTRGQQVTLSCSPISGHRSVSWYQQTPGQGLQFLFEYFSETQRNKGNFPGRFSGRQFSNSRSEMNVSTLELGDSALYLCASSLVSESYNEQFFGPGTRLTVL.